The sequence of this T cell receptor beta chain was determined in a study of blood T cells in healthy people across ages. Germline CDR1 ENHRY, CDR2 SYGVKD. This CDR3 is built from 13 residues. V was pared by 7 bases and J by 2 bases, with 12 bases between. A second PCR, run for roughly 7 to 12 cycles, used a sample-barcoded 5' primer plus a J-beta primer mix. A single record per CDR3 protein comes from TCRdb applying MiXCR to the 5' RACE reads. Here the sample spans fewer than 1.5 million distinct CDR3 sequences, 35% to 45% being singletons. This clonotype has a handful of counts. The V gene is TRBV10-3, the J gene TRBJ2-7; D assignment may be TRBD1 or TRBD2 (5 bases each). Sequenced input: blood. The TCR was taken from a woman aged 18 to 35 in good health. The DNA for the CDR3 is TGTGCCATCACCCGGGACGGAACCTACGAGCAGTACTTC. Translation gives CAITRDGTYEQYF.